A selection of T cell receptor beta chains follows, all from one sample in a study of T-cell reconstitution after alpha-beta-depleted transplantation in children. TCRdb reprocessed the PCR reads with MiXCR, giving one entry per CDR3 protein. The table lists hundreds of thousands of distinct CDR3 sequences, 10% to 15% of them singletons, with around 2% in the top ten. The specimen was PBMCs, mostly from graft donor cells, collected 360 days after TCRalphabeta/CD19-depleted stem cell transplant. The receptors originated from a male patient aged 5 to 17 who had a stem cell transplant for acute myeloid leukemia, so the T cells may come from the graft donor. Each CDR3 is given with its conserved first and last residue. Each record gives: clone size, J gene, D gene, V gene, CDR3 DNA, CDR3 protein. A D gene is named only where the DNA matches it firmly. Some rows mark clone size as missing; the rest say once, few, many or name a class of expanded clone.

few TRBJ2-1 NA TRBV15 TGTGCCACCAGCAGAGGGGCTCCCGACCAATACAATGAGCAGTTCTTC CATSRGAPDQYNEQFF
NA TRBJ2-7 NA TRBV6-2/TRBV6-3 TGTGCCAGCAGTTACTCGCCTCGGGGCGGGACCTACGAGCAGTACTTC CASSYSPRGGTYEQYF
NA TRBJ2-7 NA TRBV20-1 TGCAGTGCTAGCCCAGCGCTCGAGCAGTACTTC CSASPALEQYF
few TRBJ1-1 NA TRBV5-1 TGCGCCAGCAGCTATGGAAACAGGCGGAACACTGAAGCTTTCTTT CASSYGNRRNTEAFF
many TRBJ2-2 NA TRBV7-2 TGTGCCAGCAGCTTAGAAGGGTTCTACACCGGGGAGCTGTTTTTT CASSLEGFYTGELFF
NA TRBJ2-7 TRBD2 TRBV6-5 TGTGCCAGCAGTTACAGCGGGACCCCTTACGAGCAGTACTTC CASSYSGTPYEQYF
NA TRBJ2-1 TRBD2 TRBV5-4 TGTGCCAGCAGTTTTGGACTAGCGGAATACAATGAGCAGTTCTTC CASSFGLAEYNEQFF
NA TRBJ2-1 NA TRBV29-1 TGCAGCGTTGAGGGGGCGGGGAATAGGGTGTACAATGAGCAGTTCTTC CSVEGAGNRVYNEQFF
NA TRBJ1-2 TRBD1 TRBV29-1 TGCAGCGTTGAAGGTTTTGGGACAGGGGGCGTCTATGGCTACACCTTC CSVEGFGTGGVYGYTF
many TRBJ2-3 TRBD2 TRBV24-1 TGTGCCACCAGTGATCGGACTAGTAGGCTTCCAGATACGCAGTATTTT CATSDRTSRLPDTQYF
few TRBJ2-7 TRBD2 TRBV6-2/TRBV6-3 TGTGCCAGCAGTTACCCGGCAGGTAGCGGGAGCGGCGACGAGCAGTACTTC CASSYPAGSGSGDEQYF
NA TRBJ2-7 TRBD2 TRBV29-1 TGCAGCGTCGTCCCCGGGACTTCCGGGAGGGAGCAGTACTTC CSVVPGTSGREQYF
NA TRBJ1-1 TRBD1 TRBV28 TGTGCCAGCGGATACAGGGGAAGCACTGAAGCTTTCTTT CASGYRGSTEAFF
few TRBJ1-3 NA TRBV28 TGTGCCAGCAGTTTAGTACAGATCTCTGGAAACACCATATATTTT CASSLVQISGNTIYF
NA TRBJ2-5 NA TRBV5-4 TGTGCCAGCAGCTTGGGTAGGGGTCACGCGGCCCAAGAGACCCAGTACTTC CASSLGRGHAAQETQYF
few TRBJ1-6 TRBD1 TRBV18 TGTGCCAGCTCACGAGGACAGGGCCTTCGTTCCTATAATTCACCCCTCCACTTT CASSRGQGLRSYNSPLHF
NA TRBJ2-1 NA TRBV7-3 TGTGCCAGCAGCTTAGGGCGGGCCAGCTCCTACAATGAGCAGTTCTTC CASSLGRASSYNEQFF
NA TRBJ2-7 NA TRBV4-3 TGCGCCAGCAGCCAAGGCGGAGGGGGCGGATACGAGCAGTACTTC CASSQGGGGGYEQYF
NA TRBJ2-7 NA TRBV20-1 TGCAGTGCTCTAAGGACTGGATCCTACGAGCAGTACTTC CSALRTGSYEQYF
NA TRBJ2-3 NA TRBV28 TGTGCCAGCAGTCGCTCCTCTATAGATACGCAGTATTTT CASSRSSIDTQYF
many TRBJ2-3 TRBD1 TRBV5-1 TGCGCCAGCAGCTTGTCGGGGCAGGGGGCAGATACGCAGTATTTT CASSLSGQGADTQYF
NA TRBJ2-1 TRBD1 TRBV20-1 TGCAGTGCTAGCTTGGACAGGGGTGGGGATGAGCAGTTCTTC CSASLDRGGDEQFF
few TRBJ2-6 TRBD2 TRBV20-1 TGCAGTGCTAGAGATCTCTGGACTAGCGGGAGAAGCTCTGGGGCCAACGTCCTGACTTTC CSARDLWTSGRSSGANVLTF
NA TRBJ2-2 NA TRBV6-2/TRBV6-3 TGTGCCAGCAGGTCCCCAAGGGGCACCGGGGAGCTGTTTTTT CASRSPRGTGELFF
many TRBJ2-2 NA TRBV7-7 TGTGCTAGCAGCTCCAGCAACCTCGGGGAGCTGTTTTTT CASSSSNLGELFF
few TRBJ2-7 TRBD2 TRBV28 TGTGCCAGCAGTTTCCCCGTAGCGGGAATGGCGTCAGGAGAGCAGTACTTC CASSFPVAGMASGEQYF
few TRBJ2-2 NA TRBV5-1 TGCGCCAGCAGCTTCCCTAGCCGTTACACCGGGGAGCTGTTTTTT CASSFPSRYTGELFF
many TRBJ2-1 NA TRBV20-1 TGCAGTGCTAGGTTTGGAGCGGCGTCCTACAATGAGCAGTTCTTC CSARFGAASYNEQFF
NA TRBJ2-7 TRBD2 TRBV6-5 TGTGCCAGCAGTTGGATTACCGGGACTAGCGGGGGGGAGCAGTACTTC CASSWITGTSGGEQYF
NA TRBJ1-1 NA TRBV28 TGTGCCAGCATCTTACAGGGTAGGAACACTGAAGCTTTCTTT CASILQGRNTEAFF
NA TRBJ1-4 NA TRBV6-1 TGTGCCAGCAGTGCCGTTGGGACAAGAAATGAAAAACTGTTTTTT CASSAVGTRNEKLFF
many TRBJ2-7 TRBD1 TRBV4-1 TGCGCCAGCAGCGCACGGGACAGGGGTCCCTACGAGCAGTACTTC CASSARDRGPYEQYF
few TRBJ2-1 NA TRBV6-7 TGTGCCAGCAGCCACAGAGTCCAAGCGGGCTTGAATTCCGATGAGCAGTTCTTC CASSHRVQAGLNSDEQFF
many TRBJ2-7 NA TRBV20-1 TGCAGTGCTAGTGAGGAGGCGGAGAGCTCCTACGAGCAGTACTTC CSASEEAESSYEQYF
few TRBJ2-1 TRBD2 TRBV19 TGTGCCAGTAGTAGGGGACTAGCGGGAGCGGGCTCCTACAATGAGCAGTTCTTC CASSRGLAGAGSYNEQFF
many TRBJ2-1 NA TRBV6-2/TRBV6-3 TGTGCCAGCAGTTACGGGCCCCCCTCCTACAATGAGCAGTTCTTC CASSYGPPSYNEQFF
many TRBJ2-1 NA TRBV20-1 TGCAGTGCTAGCTCGGACTCCTCCTACAATGAGCAGTTCTTC CSASSDSSYNEQFF
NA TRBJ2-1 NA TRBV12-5 TGTGCTAGTGGTTTGTTCGGGGGCCCGCGACCCTACAATGAGCAGTTCTTC CASGLFGGPRPYNEQFF
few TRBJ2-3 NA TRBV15 TGTGCCACCAGCAGAGATGTGCCAGATACGCAGTATTTT CATSRDVPDTQYF
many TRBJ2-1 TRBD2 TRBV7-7 TGTGCTAGCAGCTTAGGGACTAGCGGTTTCTCCTACAATGAGCAGTTCTTC CASSLGTSGFSYNEQFF